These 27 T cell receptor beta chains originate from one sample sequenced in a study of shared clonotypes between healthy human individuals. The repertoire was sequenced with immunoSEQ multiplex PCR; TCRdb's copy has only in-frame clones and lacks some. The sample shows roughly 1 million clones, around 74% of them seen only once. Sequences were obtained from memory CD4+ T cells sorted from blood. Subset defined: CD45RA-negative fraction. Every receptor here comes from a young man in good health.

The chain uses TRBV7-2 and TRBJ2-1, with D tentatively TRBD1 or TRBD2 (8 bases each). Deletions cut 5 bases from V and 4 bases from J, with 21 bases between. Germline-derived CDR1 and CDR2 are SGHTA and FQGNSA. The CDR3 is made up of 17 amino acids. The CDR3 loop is CASSPRGGRDRYNEQFF. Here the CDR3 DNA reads TGTGCCAGCAGCCCCCGGGGGGGGAGGGACAGGTACAATGAGCAGTTCTTC.

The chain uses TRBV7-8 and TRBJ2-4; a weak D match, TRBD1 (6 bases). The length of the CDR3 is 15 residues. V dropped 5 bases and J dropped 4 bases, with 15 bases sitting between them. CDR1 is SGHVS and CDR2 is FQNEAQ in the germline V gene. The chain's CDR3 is CASSTRDILKNIQYF. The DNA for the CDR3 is TGTGCCAGCAGCACTCGGGACATACTAAAAAACATTCAGTACTTC.

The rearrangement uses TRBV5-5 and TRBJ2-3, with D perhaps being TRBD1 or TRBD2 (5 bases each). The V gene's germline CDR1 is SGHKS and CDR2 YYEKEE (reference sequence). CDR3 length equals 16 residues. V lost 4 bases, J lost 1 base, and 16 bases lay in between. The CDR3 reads CASSPGTGGGTDTQYF. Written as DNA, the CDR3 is TGTGCCAGCAGCCCCGGGACCGGCGGTGGCACAGATACGCAGTATTTT.

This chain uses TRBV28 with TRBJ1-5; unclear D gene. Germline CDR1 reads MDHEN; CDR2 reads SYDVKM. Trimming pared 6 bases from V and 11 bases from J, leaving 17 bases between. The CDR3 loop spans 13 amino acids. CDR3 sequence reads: CASSRTAGGAQHF. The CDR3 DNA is TGTGCCAGCAGCCGGACGGCGGGTGGGGCCCAGCATTTT.

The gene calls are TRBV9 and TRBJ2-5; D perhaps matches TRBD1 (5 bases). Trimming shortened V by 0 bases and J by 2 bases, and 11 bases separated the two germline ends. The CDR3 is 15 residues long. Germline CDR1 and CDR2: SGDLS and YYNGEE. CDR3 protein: CASSVGQGFQETQYF. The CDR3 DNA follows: TGTGCCAGCAGCGTAGGTCAGGGATTTCAAGAGACCCAGTACTTC.

CDR3 region: CASSLVQGAYNEQFF. The CDR3 DNA reads TGTGCCAGCAGCTTAGTACAGGGGGCTTACAATGAGCAGTTCTTC. V is TRBV11-2 and J is TRBJ2-1; TRBD1 agrees at 9 bases. V was clipped by 1 base and J by 4 bases; unmatched bases: 2. The V gene's germline CDR1 is SGHAT and CDR2 FQNNGV. The CDR3 is made up of 15 amino acids.

The CDR3, as DNA: TGTGCCAGCAGCTTACTACAGGGGGGGCACGAGCAGTACTTC. Translation: CASSLLQGGHEQYF. This chain uses TRBV7-8 with TRBJ2-7, with a possible D match to TRBD1 (8 bases). Germline CDR1 and CDR2: SGHVS and FQNEAQ. The germline V and J ends were trimmed by 2 bases and 5 bases, with 13 bases remaining between them. CDR3 size: 14 residues.

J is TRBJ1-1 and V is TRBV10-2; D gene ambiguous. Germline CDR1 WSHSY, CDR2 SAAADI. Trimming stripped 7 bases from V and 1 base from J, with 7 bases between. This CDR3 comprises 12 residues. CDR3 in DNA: TGCGCCAGCATGGGAGGGAACACTGAAGCTTTCTTT. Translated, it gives CASMGGNTEAFF.

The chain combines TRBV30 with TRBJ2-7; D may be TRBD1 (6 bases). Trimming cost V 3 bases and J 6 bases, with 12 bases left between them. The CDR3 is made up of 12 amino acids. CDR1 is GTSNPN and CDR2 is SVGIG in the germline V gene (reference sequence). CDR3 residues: CAWRQGHFEQYF. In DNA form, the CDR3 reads TGTGCCTGGAGGCAGGGGCACTTCGAGCAGTACTTC.

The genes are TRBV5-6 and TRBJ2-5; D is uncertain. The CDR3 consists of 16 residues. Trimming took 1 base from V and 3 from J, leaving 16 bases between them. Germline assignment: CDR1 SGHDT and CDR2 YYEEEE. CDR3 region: CASSLLVELHKETQYF. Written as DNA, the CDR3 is TGTGCCAGCAGCTTGTTGGTGGAGCTCCACAAAGAGACCCAGTACTTC.

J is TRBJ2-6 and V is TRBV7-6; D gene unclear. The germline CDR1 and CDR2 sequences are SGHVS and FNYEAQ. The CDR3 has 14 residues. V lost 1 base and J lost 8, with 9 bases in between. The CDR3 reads CASSLVTTTNVLTF. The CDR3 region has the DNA TGTGCCAGCAGCTTAGTAACAACGACCAACGTCCTGACTTTC. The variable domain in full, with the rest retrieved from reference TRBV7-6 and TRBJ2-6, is GAGVSQSPRYKVTKRGQDVALRCDPISGHVSLYWYRQALGQGPEFLTYFNYEAQQDKSGLPNDRFSAERPEGSISTLTIQRTEQRDSAMYRCASSLVTTTNVLTFGAGSRLTVL.

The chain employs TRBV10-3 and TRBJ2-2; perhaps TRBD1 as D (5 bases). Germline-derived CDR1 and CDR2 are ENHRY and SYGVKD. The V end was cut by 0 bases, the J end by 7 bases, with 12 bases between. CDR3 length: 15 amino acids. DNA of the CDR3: TGTGCCATCAGTGAGTCACTCCAGGGCGTCGGGGAGCTGTTTTTT. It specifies CAISESLQGVGELFF.

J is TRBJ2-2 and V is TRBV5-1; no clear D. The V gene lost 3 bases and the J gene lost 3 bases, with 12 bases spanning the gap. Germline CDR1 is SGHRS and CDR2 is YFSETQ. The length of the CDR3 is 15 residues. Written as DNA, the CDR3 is TGCGCCAGCAGCTCGGCCTGGGTAGACACCGGGGAGCTGTTTTTT. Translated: CASSSAWVDTGELFF.

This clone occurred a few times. CDR3 protein: CASSLTGGNTIYF. The CDR3 region has the DNA TGTGCCAGCAGCCTGACTGGTGGAAACACCATATATTTT. The V gene is TRBV16, the J gene TRBJ1-3; D gene uncertain. Germline loops: CDR1 KGHSY, CDR2 FQNENV. The CDR3 totals 13 residues. V was shortened by 4 bases and J by 3 bases, with 7 bases between the two germline ends.

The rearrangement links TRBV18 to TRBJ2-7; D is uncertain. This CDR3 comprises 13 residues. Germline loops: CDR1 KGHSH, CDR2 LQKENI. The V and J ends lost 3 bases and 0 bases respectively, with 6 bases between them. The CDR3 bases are TGTGCCAGCTCACCCCCCCCCTCCTACGAGCAGTACTTC. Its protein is CASSPPPSYEQYF.

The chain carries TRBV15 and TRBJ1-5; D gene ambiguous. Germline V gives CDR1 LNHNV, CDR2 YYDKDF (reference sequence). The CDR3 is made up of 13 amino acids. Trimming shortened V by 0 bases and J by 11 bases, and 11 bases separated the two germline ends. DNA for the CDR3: TGTGCCACCAGCAGAGATACAGATTATTCCCAGCATTTT. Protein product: CATSRDTDYSQHF.

The CDR3 spells CAWRYGRTGMGSPLHF. CDR3 nucleotide sequence: TGTGCCTGGCGTTACGGCCGGACAGGGATGGGTTCACCCCTCCACTTT. This chain connects TRBV30 to TRBJ1-6, with 8 bases fitting TRBD1. J was trimmed by 9 bases and V by 5 bases; bases with no gene match: 15. The germline gives CDR1 GTSNPN, CDR2 SVGIG (reference sequence). This CDR3 is 16 amino acids long.

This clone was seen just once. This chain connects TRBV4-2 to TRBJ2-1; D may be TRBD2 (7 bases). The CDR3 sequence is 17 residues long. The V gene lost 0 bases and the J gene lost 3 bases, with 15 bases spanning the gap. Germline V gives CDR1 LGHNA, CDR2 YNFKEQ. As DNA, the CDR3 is TGTGCCAGCAGCCAAGATAGGGCGGGGGCAGTCTACAATGAGCAGTTCTTC. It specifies CASSQDRAGAVYNEQFF.

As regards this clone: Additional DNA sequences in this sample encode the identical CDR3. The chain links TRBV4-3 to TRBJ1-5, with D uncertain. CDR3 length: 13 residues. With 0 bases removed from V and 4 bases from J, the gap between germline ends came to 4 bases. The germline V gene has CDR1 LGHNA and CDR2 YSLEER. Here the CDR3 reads CASSQDRNQPQHF. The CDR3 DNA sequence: TGCGCCAGCAGCCAAGACAGAAATCAGCCCCAGCATTTT.

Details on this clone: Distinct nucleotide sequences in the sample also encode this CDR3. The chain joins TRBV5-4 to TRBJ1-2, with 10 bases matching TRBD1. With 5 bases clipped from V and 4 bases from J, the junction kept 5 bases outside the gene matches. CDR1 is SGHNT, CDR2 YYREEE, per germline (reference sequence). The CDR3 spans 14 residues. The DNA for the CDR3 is TGTGCCAGCAGACCAGACAGGGGGCCCTATGGCTACACCTTC. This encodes CASRPDRGPYGYTF. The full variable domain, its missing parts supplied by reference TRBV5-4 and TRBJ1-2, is ETGVTQSPTHLIKTRGQQVTLRCSSQSGHNTVSWYQQALGQGPQFIFQYYREEENGRGNFPPRFSGLQFPNYSSELNVNALELDDSALYLCASRPDRGPYGYTFGSGTRLTVV.

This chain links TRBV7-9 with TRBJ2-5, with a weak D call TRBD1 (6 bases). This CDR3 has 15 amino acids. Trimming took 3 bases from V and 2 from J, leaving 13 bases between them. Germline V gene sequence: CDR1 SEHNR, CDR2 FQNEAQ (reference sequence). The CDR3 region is CASSLAGTTQETQYF. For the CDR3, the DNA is TGTGCCAGCAGCTTGGCCGGGACAACACAAGAGACCCAGTACTTC.

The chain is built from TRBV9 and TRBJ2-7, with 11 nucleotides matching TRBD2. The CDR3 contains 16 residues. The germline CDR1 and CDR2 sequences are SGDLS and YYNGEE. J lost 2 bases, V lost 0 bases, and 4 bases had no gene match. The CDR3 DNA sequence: TGTGCCAGCAGCGTAGGCGGGACTAGCGGCCCCTACGAGCAGTACTTC. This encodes CASSVGGTSGPYEQYF.

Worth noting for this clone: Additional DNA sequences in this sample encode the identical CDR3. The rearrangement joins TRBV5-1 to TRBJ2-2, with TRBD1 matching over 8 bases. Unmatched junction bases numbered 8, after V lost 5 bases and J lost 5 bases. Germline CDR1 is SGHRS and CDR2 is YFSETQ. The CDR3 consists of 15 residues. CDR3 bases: TGCGCCAGCAGTTTAGGACAGGGCAAAACCGGGGAGCTGTTTTTT. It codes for CASSLGQGKTGELFF.

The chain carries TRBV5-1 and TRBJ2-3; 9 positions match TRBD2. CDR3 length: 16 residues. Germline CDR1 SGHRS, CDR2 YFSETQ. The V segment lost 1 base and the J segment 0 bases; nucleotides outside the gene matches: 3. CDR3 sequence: CASSLPSGVSTDTQYF. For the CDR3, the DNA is TGCGCCAGCAGCTTGCCTAGCGGGGTGAGCACAGATACGCAGTATTTT.

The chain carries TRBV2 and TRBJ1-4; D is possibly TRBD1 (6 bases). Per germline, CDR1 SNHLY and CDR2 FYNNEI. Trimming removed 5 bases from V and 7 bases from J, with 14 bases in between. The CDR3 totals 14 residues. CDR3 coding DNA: TGTGCCAGCAGTCGACAGGACTCGGGTGAAAAACTGTTTTTT. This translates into CASSRQDSGEKLFF.

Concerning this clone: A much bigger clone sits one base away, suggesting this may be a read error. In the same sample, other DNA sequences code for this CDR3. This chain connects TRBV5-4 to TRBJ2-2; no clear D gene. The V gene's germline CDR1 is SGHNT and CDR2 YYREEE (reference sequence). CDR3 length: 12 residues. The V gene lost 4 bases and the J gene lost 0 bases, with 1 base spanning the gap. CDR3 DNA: TGTGCCAGCAGCCCGAACACCGGGGAGCTGTTTTTT. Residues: CASSPNTGELFF.

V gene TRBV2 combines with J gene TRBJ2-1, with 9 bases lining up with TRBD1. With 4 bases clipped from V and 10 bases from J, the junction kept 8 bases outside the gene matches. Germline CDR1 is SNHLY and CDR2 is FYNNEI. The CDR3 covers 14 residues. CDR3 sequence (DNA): TGTGCCAGCAGTGTACAGGGGGCGCAGGGAGAGCAGTTCTTC. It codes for CASSVQGAQGEQFF.